This passage covers 2 T cell receptor beta chains from one sample sequenced in a study of blood T cell repertoires in COVID-19 (TCRdb year 2020). The method behind the library was the immunoSEQ multiplex PCR assay. TCRdb obtained this table from immuneACCESS and retained in-frame rearrangements with V and J assigned. These tables miss some clones; where compared with another copy, unresolved V genes account for less than half of the shortfall, and the remainder is unexplained. This sample has some 63,000 clones in its table, and less than 80% of those were observed once. Over 25% of the sample is taken by the ten largest. The sample consisted of peripheral blood. All receptors derive from a human donor in a cohort sampled during active COVID-19.

The J gene is TRBJ1-1, the V gene TRBV21-1; TRBD1, the D gene given by the table, was not confirmed from the DNA. TRBV21-1 is noted as a pseudogene. This CDR3 has 15 amino acids. The CDR3 sequence: CASSKLYTVNTEAFF. The DNA of the CDR3 is TGTGCCAGCAGCAAATTGTACACAGTGAACACTGAAGCTTTCTTT.

J is TRBJ2-2 and V is TRBV29-1; 7 bases match TRBD1. Germline V gives CDR1 SQVTM, CDR2 ANQGSEA. The V gene end was trimmed by 4 bases and the J gene end by 3 bases; junction bases not matched to a gene: 8. This CDR3 is 15 amino acids long. The CDR3: CSVAGTAIDTGELFF. Written as DNA, the CDR3 is TGCAGCGTTGCCGGGACAGCCATTGACACCGGGGAGCTGTTTTTT.